The source of this T cell receptor beta chain is a study of T cells in localized non-small cell lung cancer (TCRdb year 2020). For context, the study as a whole: T cell repertoires of hundreds of early-stage NSCLC patients were analyzed, with tumors being compared against uninvolved tumor-adjacent lungs. All 240 or so NSCLC patients in the cohort were treatment-naive and had localized lung tumors that were resected. Of the NSCLC patients, fewer than 150 were male and around 97 were female, and the mean age was approximately 66 years. The study at large found these results: Since the design was exploratory, TCR variables were selected using unadjusted p-values with no false-discovery rate correction. Higher T cell density in blood was associated with longer overall survival, whereas higher clonality in adjacent lung was associated with shorter survival. A median of around 50 of the top 100 tumor clones turned up in the paired uninvolved adjacent lung, and 25 to 35 of those clones also ranked among the top 100 of that same adjacent lung. Uninvolved tumor-adjacent lung showed the highest T cell clonality, higher than tumor, which suggests more focused antigenic responses in the adjacent lung. Because multi-region tumor sequencing was not performed, intratumor heterogeneity could not be ruled out.

Germline trimming amounts to 6 bases on V and 6 bases on J, with 9 as the count of junction bases outside the gene matches. The CDR3, cysteine through phenylalanine, is 15 amino acids long. The sequence is cut down to CDR3 DNA, 45 bases in frame from base 1. Based on the germline V gene (reference sequence), the CDR1 and CDR2 sequences are LNHDA and SQIVND. The immunoSEQ Assay was used to sequence TCR beta CDR3 regions from DNA. Per the authors' processing: T cell density was computed as TCR beta template counts normalized to usable DNA estimated by amplifying housekeeping genes. Using the preseqR package, richness was estimated by extrapolating to 120,000 templates for tissue samples and 400,000 templates for PBMC samples. Clonality was calculated as one minus Pielou's evenness. To identify tissue-enriched TCRs, differential abundance testing was run on productive amino-acid clonotypes with a minimum total count of 5 and an alpha of 0.1. The Jaccard Index and the Morisita Overlap Index were used to quantify repertoire overlap between compartments. GLIPH grouped TCR beta CDR3s together with public tetramer-defined viral CDR3s, and a viral motif had to include at least three viral sequences and show V-gene enrichment. The immuneACCESS repertoire file appears here via TCRdb, limited to in-frame rearrangements. These files lack a portion of the clones; in checked studies, under half of the deficit traces to unresolved V genes, and the cause of the others is not known. From that table come the V and J calls and clone size; the DNA was used to work out D and trimming. Present in this sample are around 1,700 clones, approximately 25% of which were seen just once. The ten most abundant clones make up around a fifth of the sample.

Uninvolved adjacent lung was obtained at least 2 cm from the tumor margin, and the absence of atypia was confirmed by two independent pathologists. At diagnosis, peripheral blood, uninvolved tumor-adjacent lung and tumor were collected and were preserved as a mix of fresh-frozen and FFPE material. Only a few counts were recorded for this clone. What this receptor recognizes is not known. No per-base quality is available; no much larger clone lies one base away. The receptor comes from a female donor older than 55 with stage I lung adenocarcinoma. This sequence uses TRBV19 and TRBJ1-5; 9 nucleotides in the junction match TRBD1. The material was normal lung tissue next to the tumor, obtained before any cancer treatment. The CDR3 reads CASSQDRGGRQPQHF. The sequence in DNA is TGTGCCAGTAGCCAGGACAGGGGAGGACGTCAGCCCCAGCATTTT.